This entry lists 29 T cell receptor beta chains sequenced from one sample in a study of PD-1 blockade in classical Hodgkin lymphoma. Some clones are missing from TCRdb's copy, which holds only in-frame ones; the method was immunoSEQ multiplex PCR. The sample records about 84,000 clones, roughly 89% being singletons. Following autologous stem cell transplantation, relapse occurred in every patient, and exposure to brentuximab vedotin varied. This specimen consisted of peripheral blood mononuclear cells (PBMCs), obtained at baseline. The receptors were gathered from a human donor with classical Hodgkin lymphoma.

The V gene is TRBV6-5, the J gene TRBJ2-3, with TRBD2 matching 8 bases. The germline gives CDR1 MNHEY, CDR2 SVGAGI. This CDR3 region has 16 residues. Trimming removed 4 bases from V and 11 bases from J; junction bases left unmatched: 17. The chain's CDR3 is CASSFSLAVEGGGQYF. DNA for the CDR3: TGTGCCAGCAGTTTCTCACTAGCGGTTGAAGGGGGAGGGCAGTATTTT.

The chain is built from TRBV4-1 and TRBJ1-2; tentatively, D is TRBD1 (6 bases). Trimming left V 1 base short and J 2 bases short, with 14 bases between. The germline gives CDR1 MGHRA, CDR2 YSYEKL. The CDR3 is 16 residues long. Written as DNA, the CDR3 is TGCGCCAGCAGCCAAGTAGCGGGGGCTACCAACTATGGCTACACCTTC. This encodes CASSQVAGATNYGYTF.

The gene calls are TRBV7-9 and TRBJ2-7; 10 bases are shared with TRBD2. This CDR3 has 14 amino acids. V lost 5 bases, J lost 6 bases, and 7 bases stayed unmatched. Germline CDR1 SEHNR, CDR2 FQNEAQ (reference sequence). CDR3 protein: CASSPAGGGGEQYF. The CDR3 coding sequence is TGTGCCAGCAGCCCAGCGGGAGGGGGAGGCGAGCAGTACTTC. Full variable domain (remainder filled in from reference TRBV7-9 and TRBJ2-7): DTGVSQNPRHKITKRGQNVTFRCDPISEHNRLYWYRQTLGQGPEFLTYFQNEAQLEKSRLLSDRFSAERPKGSFSTLEIQRTEQGDSAMYLCASSPAGGGGEQYFGPGTRLTVT.

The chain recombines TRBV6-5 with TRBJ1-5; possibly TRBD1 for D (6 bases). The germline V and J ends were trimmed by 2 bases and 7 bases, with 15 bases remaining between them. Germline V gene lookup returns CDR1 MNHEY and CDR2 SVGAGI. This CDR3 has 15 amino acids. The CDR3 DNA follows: TGTGCCAGCAGTTACGAGGGGGGGGCAGGGCAGCCCCAGCATTTT. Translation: CASSYEGGAGQPQHF.

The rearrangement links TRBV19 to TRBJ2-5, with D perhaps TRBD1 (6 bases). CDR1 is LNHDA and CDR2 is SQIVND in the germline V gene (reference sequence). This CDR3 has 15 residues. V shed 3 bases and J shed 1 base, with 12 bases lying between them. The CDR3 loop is CASSILGTLQETQYF. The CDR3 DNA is TGTGCCAGTAGTATCCTCGGGACACTCCAAGAGACCCAGTACTTC. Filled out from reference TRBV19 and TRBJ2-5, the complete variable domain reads DGGITQSPKYLFRKEGQNVTLSCEQNLNHDAMYWYRQDPGQGLRLIYYSQIVNDFQKGDIAEGYSVSREKKESFPLTVTSAQKNPTAFYLCASSILGTLQETQYFGPGTRLLVL.

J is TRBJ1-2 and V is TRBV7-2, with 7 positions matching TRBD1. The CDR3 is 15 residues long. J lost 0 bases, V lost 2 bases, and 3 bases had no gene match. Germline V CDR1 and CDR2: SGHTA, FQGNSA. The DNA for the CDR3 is TGTGCCAGCAGCTTAACGACAGGGACTAACTATGGCTACACCTTC. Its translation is CASSLTTGTNYGYTF.

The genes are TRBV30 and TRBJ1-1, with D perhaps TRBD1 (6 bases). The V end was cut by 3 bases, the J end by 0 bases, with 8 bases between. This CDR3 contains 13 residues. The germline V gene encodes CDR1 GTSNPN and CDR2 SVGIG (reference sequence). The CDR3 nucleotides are TGTGCCTGGAGAAGGGGGATGAACACTGAAGCTTTCTTT. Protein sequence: CAWRRGMNTEAFF.

CDR3 DNA sequence: TGTGCCAGCAGCCGAGGACAGGGGGCGCGAGCTTTCTTT. It encodes CASSRGQGARAFF. V and J are TRBV6-6 and TRBJ1-1, with 11 bases identical to TRBD1. In germline, CDR1 is MNHNY, CDR2 SVGAGI (reference sequence). With 6 bases clipped from V and 10 bases from J, the junction kept 7 bases outside the gene matches. This CDR3 has 13 amino acids.

Written as DNA, the CDR3 is TGTGCCAGCTCACCAATTATGGGATCCGGGGAGCTGTTTTTT. Translating gives CASSPIMGSGELFF. The chain carries TRBV18 and TRBJ2-2; D is unclear. The CDR3 runs to 14 residues. CDR1 is KGHSH and CDR2 is LQKENI in the germline V gene. V was cut by 2 bases and J by 6 bases, with 10 bases left in between. Full variable domain (rest looked up from reference TRBV18 and TRBJ2-2): NAGVMQNPRHLVRRRGQEARLRCSPMKGHSHVYWYRQLPEEGLKFMVYLQKENIIDESGMPKERFSAEFPKEGPSILRIQQVVRGDSAAYFCASSPIMGSGELFFGEGSRLTVL.

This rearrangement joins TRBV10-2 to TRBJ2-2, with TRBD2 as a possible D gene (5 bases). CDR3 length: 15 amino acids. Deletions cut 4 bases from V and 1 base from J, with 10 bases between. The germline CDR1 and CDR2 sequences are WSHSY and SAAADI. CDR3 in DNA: TGCGCCAGCAGTGTAGCGAGCGGGAACACCGGGGAGCTGTTTTTT. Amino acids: CASSVASGNTGELFF.

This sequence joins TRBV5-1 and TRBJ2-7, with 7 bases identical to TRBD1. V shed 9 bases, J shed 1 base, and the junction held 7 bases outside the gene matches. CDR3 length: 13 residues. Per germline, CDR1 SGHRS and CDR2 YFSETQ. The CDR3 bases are TGCGCCATGACGGACAGGACTTCCTACGAGCAGTACTTC. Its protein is CAMTDRTSYEQYF.

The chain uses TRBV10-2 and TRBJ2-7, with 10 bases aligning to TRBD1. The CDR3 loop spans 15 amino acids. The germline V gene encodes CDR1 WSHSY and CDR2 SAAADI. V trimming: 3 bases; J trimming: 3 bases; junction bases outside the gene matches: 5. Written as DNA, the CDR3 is TGCGCCAGCAGTGAAGGGACAGGGGCCCTCTACGAGCAGTACTTC. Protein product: CASSEGTGALYEQYF.

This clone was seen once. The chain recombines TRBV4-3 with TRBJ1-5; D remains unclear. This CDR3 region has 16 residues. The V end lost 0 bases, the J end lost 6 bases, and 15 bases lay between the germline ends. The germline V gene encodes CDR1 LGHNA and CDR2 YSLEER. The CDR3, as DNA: TGCGCCAGCAGCCAAGATCGCAGGACCTCAGGTCAGCCCCAGCATTTT. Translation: CASSQDRRTSGQPQHF.

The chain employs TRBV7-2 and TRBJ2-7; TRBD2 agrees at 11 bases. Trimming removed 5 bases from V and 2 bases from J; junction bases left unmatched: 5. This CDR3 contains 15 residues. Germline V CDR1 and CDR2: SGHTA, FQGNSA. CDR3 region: CASSLGTSGPYEQYF. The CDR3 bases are TGTGCCAGCAGCCTAGGGACTAGCGGACCCTACGAGCAGTACTTC.

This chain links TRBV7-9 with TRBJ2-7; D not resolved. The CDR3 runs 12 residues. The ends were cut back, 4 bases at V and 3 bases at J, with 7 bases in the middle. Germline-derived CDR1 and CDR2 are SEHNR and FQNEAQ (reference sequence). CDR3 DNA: TGTGCCAGCAGCTCGACCATCTACGAGCAGTACTTC. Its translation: CASSSTIYEQYF.

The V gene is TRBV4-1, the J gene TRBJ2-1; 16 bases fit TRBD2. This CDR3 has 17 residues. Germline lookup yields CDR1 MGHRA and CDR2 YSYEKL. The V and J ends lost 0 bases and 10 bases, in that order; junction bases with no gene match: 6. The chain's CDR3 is CASSQEPPGLAGGEQFF. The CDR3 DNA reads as TGCGCCAGCAGCCAAGAGCCCCCGGGACTAGCGGGAGGGGAGCAGTTCTTC.

The CDR3 bases are TGTGCCAGTGGGAGGGTAGGGGAGACCCAGTACTTC. It translates to CASGRVGETQYF. The chain combines TRBV6-5 with TRBJ2-5; the match to TRBD2 covers 7 bases. The J segment lost 5 bases and the V segment lost 9 bases, leaving 6 bases of the junction unmatched. Germline V gene data show CDR1 as MNHEY and CDR2 as SVGAGI. The CDR3 extends over 12 amino acids.

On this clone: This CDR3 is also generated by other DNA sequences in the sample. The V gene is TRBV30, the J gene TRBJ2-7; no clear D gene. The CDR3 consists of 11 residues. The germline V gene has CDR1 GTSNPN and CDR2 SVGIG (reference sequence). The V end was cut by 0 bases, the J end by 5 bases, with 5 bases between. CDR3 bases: TGTGCCTGGAGTGTACTTGACGAGCAGTACTTC. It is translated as CAWSVLDEQYF.

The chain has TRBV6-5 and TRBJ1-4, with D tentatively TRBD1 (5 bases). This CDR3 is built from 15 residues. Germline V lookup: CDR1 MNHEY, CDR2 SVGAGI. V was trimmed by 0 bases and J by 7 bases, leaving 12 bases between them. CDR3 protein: CASSYSIGVSEKLFF. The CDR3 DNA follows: TGTGCCAGCAGTTACTCGATAGGGGTCTCTGAAAAACTGTTTTTT.

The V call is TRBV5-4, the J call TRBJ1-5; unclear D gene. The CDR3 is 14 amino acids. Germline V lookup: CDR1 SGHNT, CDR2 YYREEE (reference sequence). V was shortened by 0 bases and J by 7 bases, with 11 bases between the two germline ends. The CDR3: CASSLDPEKQPQHF. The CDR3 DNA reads TGTGCCAGCAGCTTGGACCCAGAGAAACAGCCCCAGCATTTT.

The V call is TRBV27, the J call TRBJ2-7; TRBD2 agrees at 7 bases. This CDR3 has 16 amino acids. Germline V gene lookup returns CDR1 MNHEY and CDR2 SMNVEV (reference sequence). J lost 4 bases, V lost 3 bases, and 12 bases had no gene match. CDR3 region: CASSFLGGSSGYEQYF. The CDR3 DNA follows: TGTGCCAGCAGTTTCCTCGGCGGGAGCTCGGGGTACGAGCAGTACTTC.

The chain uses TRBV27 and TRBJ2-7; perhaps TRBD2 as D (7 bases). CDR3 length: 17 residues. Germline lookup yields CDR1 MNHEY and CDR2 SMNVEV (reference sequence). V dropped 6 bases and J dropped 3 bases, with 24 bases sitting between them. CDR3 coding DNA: TGTGCCAGCAGAGGGGGGGTGGGGGTAGAGTCTTACTACGAGCAGTACTTC. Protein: CASRGGVGVESYYEQYF.

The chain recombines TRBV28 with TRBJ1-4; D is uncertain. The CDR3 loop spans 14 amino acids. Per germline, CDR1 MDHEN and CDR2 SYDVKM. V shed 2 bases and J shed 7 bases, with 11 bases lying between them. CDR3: CASSLGGSGEKLFF. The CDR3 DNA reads TGTGCCAGCAGTTTAGGAGGGTCAGGTGAAAAACTGTTTTTT. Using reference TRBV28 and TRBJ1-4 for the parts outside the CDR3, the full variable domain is DVKVTQSSRYLVKRTGEKVFLECVQDMDHENMFWYRQDPGLGLRLIYFSYDVKMKEKGDIPEGYSVSREKKERFSLILESASTNQTSMYLCASSLGGSGEKLFFGSGTQLSVL.

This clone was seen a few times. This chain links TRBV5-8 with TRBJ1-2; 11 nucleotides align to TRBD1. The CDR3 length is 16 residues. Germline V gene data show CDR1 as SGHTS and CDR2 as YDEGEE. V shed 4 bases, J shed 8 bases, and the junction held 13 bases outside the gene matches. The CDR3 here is CASSPSGTGGGKGYTF. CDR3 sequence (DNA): TGTGCCAGCAGCCCCTCCGGGACAGGGGGTGGTAAAGGCTACACCTTC.

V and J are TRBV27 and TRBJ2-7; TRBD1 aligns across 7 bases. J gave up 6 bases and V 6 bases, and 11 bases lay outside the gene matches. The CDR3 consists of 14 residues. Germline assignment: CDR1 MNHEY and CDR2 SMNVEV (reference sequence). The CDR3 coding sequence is TGTGCCAGCAGCCAAACTACAGGGGCGGGCGAGCAGTACTTC. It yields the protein CASSQTTGAGEQYF.

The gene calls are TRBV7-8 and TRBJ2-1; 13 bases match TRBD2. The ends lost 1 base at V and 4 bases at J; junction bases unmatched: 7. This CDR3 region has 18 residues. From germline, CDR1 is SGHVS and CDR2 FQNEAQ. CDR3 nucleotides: TGTGCCAGCAGCTTAGGCCGGACTAGCGGGAGAGGTTACAATGAGCAGTTCTTC. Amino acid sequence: CASSLGRTSGRGYNEQFF.

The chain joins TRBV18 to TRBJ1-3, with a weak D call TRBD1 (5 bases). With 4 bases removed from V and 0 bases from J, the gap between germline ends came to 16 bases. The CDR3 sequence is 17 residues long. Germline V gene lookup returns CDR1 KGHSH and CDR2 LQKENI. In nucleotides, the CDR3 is TGTGCCAGCTCACTCCTTATGGGGGGAGCCTCTGGAAACACCATATATTTT. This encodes CASSLLMGGASGNTIYF.

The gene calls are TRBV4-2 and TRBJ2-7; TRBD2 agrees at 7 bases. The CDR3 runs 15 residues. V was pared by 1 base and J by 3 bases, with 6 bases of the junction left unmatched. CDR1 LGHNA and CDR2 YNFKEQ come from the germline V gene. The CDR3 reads CASSQVSAGDYEQYF. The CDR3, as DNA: TGTGCCAGCAGCCAAGTTTCTGCGGGAGACTACGAGCAGTACTTC.

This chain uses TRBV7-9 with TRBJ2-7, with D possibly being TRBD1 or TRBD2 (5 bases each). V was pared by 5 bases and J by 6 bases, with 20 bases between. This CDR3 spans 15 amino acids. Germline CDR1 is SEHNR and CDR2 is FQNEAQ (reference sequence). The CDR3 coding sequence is TGTGCCAGCAGCCCCTCTGTGGGACCACCCTCCGAGCAGTACTTC. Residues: CASSPSVGPPSEQYF.